This T cell receptor beta chain stems from a study of T cells in localized non-small cell lung cancer. Study-level points and caveats: A median of about 50 clones ranked among the top 100 in tumor appeared in adjacent lung. Investigators sequenced only a single tumor region, leaving heterogeneity possible. Uninvolved adjacent lung had higher T cell clonality than tumor and all other tissues.

About this clone: Its antigen is as yet unknown.

Measured with immunoSEQ multiplex PCR; TCRdb has only the in-frame clones, and not every one. The data contain 15,000 to 20,000 clones, 90% of them singletons. The germline V gene encodes CDR1 SGHAT and CDR2 FQNNGV. V was trimmed by 5 bases and J by 0 bases, leaving 11 bases between them. The CDR3 spans 15 residues. This receptor was taken from a woman aged 35 to 70 with stage III lung adenocarcinoma. The material sequenced was peripheral blood mononuclear cells, taken before any cancer treatment. The chain links TRBV11-2 to TRBJ1-3; tentative D call: TRBD1 (5 bases). The CDR3 nucleotides are TGTGCCAGCAGCCCAAGACAGAACTCTGGAAACACCATATATTTT. Protein sequence: CASSPRQNSGNTIYF.